A selection of T cell receptor beta chains follows, all from one sample in a study of CD8 T cells in ankylosing spondylitis. In TCRdb, the 5' RACE reads were re-called with MiXCR into one record per CDR3 protein. Of 800,000 to 900,000 distinct CDR3 sequences listed, roughly 10% are singletons. The sample comprised blood, either unsorted or a sorted T cell fraction (not recorded which). The receptors derive from a male donor with ankylosing spondylitis. The CDR3 runs from the conserved cysteine through the conserved F or W. Each record gives: clone size, D gene, J gene, V gene, CDR3 DNA, CDR3 protein. The D gene is left open where the match is weak. Size tells how often a clone was seen (once, few, many) or the class of an expanded clone, and some rows leave it out.

clone size: few; D gene: TRBD2; J gene: TRBJ2-1; V gene: TRBV5-1; CDR3 DNA: TGCGCCAGCAGCCAATCTCCGACTAGCGGAGAGCAGTTCTTC; CDR3 protein: CASSQSPTSGEQFF
clone size: -; D gene: -; J gene: TRBJ2-1; V gene: TRBV4-2; CDR3 DNA: TGTGCCAGCAGCCAAGATCAAAGCGGGCAGCTCTACAATGAGCAGTTCTTC; CDR3 protein: CASSQDQSGQLYNEQFF
clone size: many; D gene: -; J gene: TRBJ2-1; V gene: TRBV20-1; CDR3 DNA: TGCAGTGCTGCCACAGGTAAAAGCTCCTACAATGAGCAGTTCTTC; CDR3 protein: CSAATGKSSYNEQFF
clone size: -; D gene: -; J gene: TRBJ1-5; V gene: TRBV25-1; CDR3 DNA: TGTGCCAGCAGTGAATCTTCCGGGGAAGGACGGCCCCAGCATTTT; CDR3 protein: CASSESSGEGRPQHF
clone size: many; D gene: -; J gene: TRBJ1-2; V gene: TRBV28; CDR3 DNA: TGTGCCAGCAGTCAGTCAGGGAATGGCTACACCTTC; CDR3 protein: CASSQSGNGYTF
clone size: -; D gene: TRBD2; J gene: TRBJ2-1; V gene: TRBV12-3/TRBV12-4; CDR3 DNA: TGTCCCTCCGGGGCGGGAGGGTTAGTAGATGAGCAGTTCTTC; CDR3 protein: CPSGAGGLVDEQFF
clone size: -; D gene: TRBD2; J gene: TRBJ2-3; V gene: TRBV4-2; CDR3 DNA: TGTGCCAGCAGCCCCCGGGGACTAGCGGGAGAAGATACGCAGTATTTT; CDR3 protein: CASSPRGLAGEDTQYF
clone size: -; D gene: -; J gene: TRBJ2-7; V gene: TRBV6-1; CDR3 DNA: TGTGCCAGCAGCCGCCGGGGCGGGCTCTCCTACGAGCAGTACTTC; CDR3 protein: CASSRRGGLSYEQYF
clone size: few; D gene: TRBD1; J gene: TRBJ1-4; V gene: TRBV12-3/TRBV12-4; CDR3 DNA: TGTGCCAGCAGTTTCACAGGGGGCGCAGAACTGTTTTTT; CDR3 protein: CASSFTGGAELFF
clone size: -; D gene: -; J gene: TRBJ2-7; V gene: TRBV20-1; CDR3 DNA: TGCAGTGCAGGGGGTCGCAGGGATTACGAGCAGTACTTC; CDR3 protein: CSAGGRRDYEQYF
clone size: many; D gene: TRBD1; J gene: TRBJ2-1; V gene: TRBV28; CDR3 DNA: TGTGCCAGCAGTATTCGGGACAGGGACCTGTTCTTC; CDR3 protein: CASSIRDRDLFF
clone size: many; D gene: -; J gene: TRBJ2-7; V gene: TRBV20-1; CDR3 DNA: TGCAGTGCTAGGCTCCGTGGGGGCTCCTACGAGCAGTACTTC; CDR3 protein: CSARLRGGSYEQYF
clone size: -; D gene: -; J gene: TRBJ1-1; V gene: TRBV4-2; CDR3 DNA: TGTGCCAGCAGCCAAGAGCGGGTCACTGAAGCTTTCTTT; CDR3 protein: CASSQERVTEAFF
clone size: few; D gene: -; J gene: TRBJ2-2; V gene: TRBV11-3; CDR3 DNA: TGTGCCAGCAGCCGGGGAGACACCGGGGAGCTGTTTTTT; CDR3 protein: CASSRGDTGELFF
clone size: many; D gene: -; J gene: TRBJ2-3; V gene: TRBV20-1; CDR3 DNA: TGCAGTGCCTCTATACCCCAGGCAGATACGCAGTATTTT; CDR3 protein: CSASIPQADTQYF
clone size: few; D gene: -; J gene: TRBJ2-1; V gene: TRBV27; CDR3 DNA: TGTGCCAGCTATCGTAGGGGAACGGTTTTCTACAATGAGCAGTTCTTC; CDR3 protein: CASYRRGTVFYNEQFF
clone size: -; D gene: -; J gene: TRBJ1-4; V gene: TRBV18; CDR3 DNA: TGTGCCAGCTCACCCGTGACCGGACAGCGTAATGAAAAACTGTTTTTT; CDR3 protein: CASSPVTGQRNEKLFF
clone size: few; D gene: -; J gene: TRBJ1-1; V gene: TRBV20-1; CDR3 DNA: TGCAGTGCTAGAACAACGTTCCGGGACACTGAAGCTTTCTTT; CDR3 protein: CSARTTFRDTEAFF
clone size: -; D gene: -; J gene: TRBJ2-1; V gene: TRBV4-1; CDR3 DNA: TGCGCCAGCCGCGGTGGGTGGCGCGGGGTTAAGAATGAGCAGTTCTTC; CDR3 protein: CASRGGWRGVKNEQFF
clone size: many; D gene: TRBD2; J gene: TRBJ2-1; V gene: TRBV5-1; CDR3 DNA: TGCGCCAGCAGCGCGGAGGGACTAGCGGGAGGTCGTTTCTTC; CDR3 protein: CASSAEGLAGGRFF
clone size: many; D gene: TRBD1; J gene: TRBJ2-7; V gene: TRBV11-2; CDR3 DNA: TGTGCCAGCAGCGCAGGCAGGGGGCTCTACGAGCAGTACATCTACGAGCAGTACTTC; CDR3 protein: CASSAGRGLYEQYIYEQYF
clone size: few; D gene: -; J gene: TRBJ2-7; V gene: TRBV20-1; CDR3 DNA: TGCAGTGCTAGATCGCTATCTTACGAGCAGTACTTC; CDR3 protein: CSARSLSYEQYF
clone size: few; D gene: -; J gene: TRBJ2-5; V gene: TRBV10-3; CDR3 DNA: TGTGCCATCAGTGAGGATAGGACGCTCCAAGAGACCCAGTACTTC; CDR3 protein: CAISEDRTLQETQYF
clone size: -; D gene: -; J gene: TRBJ1-1; V gene: TRBV28; CDR3 DNA: TGTGCCAGCAGGAACTGGGGGGGCCGGCCTGAAGCTTTCTTT; CDR3 protein: CASRNWGGRPEAFF
clone size: few; D gene: -; J gene: TRBJ1-2; V gene: TRBV20-1; CDR3 DNA: TGCAGTGCTAGTCGGGGATCCAATGGCTACACCTTC; CDR3 protein: CSASRGSNGYTF